Following are 10 T cell receptor beta chains from one sample sequenced in a study of TIL therapy for anti-PD-1-resistant metastatic lung cancer. The immunoSEQ assay was v3. Here immunoSEQ multiplex PCR was the method, and the copy in TCRdb shows in-frame clones only, minus some. The sample consists of approximately 10,000 clones, roughly 80% of them appearing once. The time point here: pre-treatment sample, taken before nivolumab and TIL therapy. The sample was blood, taken at baseline. The receptors originated from a person aged 25 to 85 with non-small cell lung cancer.

The chain has TRBV5-4 and TRBJ2-3, with TRBD2 matching over 15 bases. Germline V CDR1 and CDR2: SGHNT, YYREEE (reference sequence). The CDR3 has 18 residues. The J segment lost 3 bases and the V segment lost 4 bases, leaving 9 bases of the junction unmatched. In DNA form, the CDR3 reads TGTGCCAGCAGCCCGCCGGGGACTAGCGGGAGGACTACAGATACGCAGTATTTT. Amino acid sequence: CASSPPGTSGRTTDTQYF.

As for this clone: Sequence at one end of the junction differs from germline and may be a read error. The chain combines TRBV7-3 with TRBJ1-3, with unresolved D. Germline loops: CDR1 SGHTA, CDR2 FQGTGA. This CDR3 is 15 amino acids long. DNA of the CDR3: TGCCAGCAGCTTATCCGGATTGATTCTGGAAACACCATATATTTT. Protein sequence: CQQLIRIDSGNTIYF.

The rearrangement joins TRBV27 to TRBJ2-1; the D call may be TRBD1 or TRBD2 (5 bases each). V lost 11 bases and J 7 bases, leaving 30 bases between the germline ends. The CDR3 length is 17 residues. CDR1 is MNHEY, CDR2 SMNVEV, per germline (reference sequence). This chain's CDR3 is CADVVRAMDGGKNEQFF. The CDR3 DNA reads TGTGCCGACGTGGTCCGGGCCATGGATGGGGGTAAGAATGAGCAGTTCTTC.

This clone showed up just once. The chain couples TRBV6-6 to TRBJ2-1, with no clear D. Germline V gene lookup returns CDR1 MNHNY and CDR2 SVGAGI (reference sequence). V was shortened by 9 bases and J by 2 bases, with 5 bases between the two germline ends. The CDR3 is 11 residues long. CDR3 DNA sequence: TGTGCCAGGCCCCCCTACAATGAGCAGTTCTTC. Amino acid sequence: CARPPYNEQFF.

CDR3 protein: CASDDRVYEQYF. DNA of the CDR3: TGTGCCAGCGACGACAGGGTTTACGAGCAGTACTTC. The chain combines TRBV6-1 with TRBJ2-7; 7 bases are shared with TRBD1. The V segment lost 8 bases and the J segment 4 bases; nucleotides outside the gene matches: 5. The CDR3 consists of 12 residues. Germline V gene lookup returns CDR1 MNHNS and CDR2 SASEGT.

The rearrangement uses TRBV5-5 and TRBJ2-7; D gene ambiguous. V gave up 2 bases and J gave up 3 bases, with 9 bases separating them. Germline V gene data show CDR1 as SGHKS and CDR2 as YYEKEE (reference sequence). The CDR3 runs 13 residues. CDR3 in amino acids: CASSFDNLYEQYF. Written as DNA, the CDR3 is TGTGCCAGCAGCTTCGACAACCTCTACGAGCAGTACTTC.

V gene TRBV5-8 combines with J gene TRBJ1-2, with a weak D call TRBD1 (6 bases). Germline V lookup: CDR1 SGHTS, CDR2 YDEGEE. Trimming took 3 bases from V and 5 from J, leaving 14 bases between them. The CDR3 contains 14 residues. The CDR3 sequence is CASSSGTSEYGYTF. In DNA, the CDR3 is TGTGCCAGCAGCTCCGGGACATCGGAATATGGCTACACCTTC. Together with reference TRBV5-8 and TRBJ1-2, the CDR3 gives the full variable domain: EAGVTQSPTHLIKTRGQQATLRCSPISGHTSVYWYQQALGLGLQFLLWYDEGEERNRGNFPPRFSGRQFPNYSSELNVNALELEDSALYLCASSSGTSEYGYTFGSGTRLTVV.

V gene TRBV28 combines with J gene TRBJ1-3, with TRBD1 identical over 10 bases. CDR1 MDHEN and CDR2 SYDVKM come from the germline V gene. The CDR3 runs 15 residues. V shed 7 bases and J 4 bases; nucleotides not matched to a gene: 7. DNA of the CDR3: TGTGCCAGCATTCCCGGGACAGGGGACGGAAACACCATATATTTT. Its translation is CASIPGTGDGNTIYF.

This clone appeared a few times. The chain carries TRBV29-1 and TRBJ2-5; 9 nucleotides align to TRBD1. CDR1 and CDR2 from the germline V gene are SQVTM and ANQGSEA. V lost 5 bases to trimming and J lost 5 bases; unmatched junction nucleotides: 18. This CDR3 has 17 residues. CDR3 region: CSVLPRIKTGGRETQYF. The CDR3 bases are TGCAGCGTTCTTCCCCGAATCAAAACAGGGGGCCGGGAGACCCAGTACTTC.

The CDR3 spells CATSRDNSGGNTEAFF. In DNA, the CDR3 is TGTGCCACCAGCAGAGATAATTCAGGGGGGAACACTGAAGCTTTCTTT. The chain links TRBV15 to TRBJ1-1, with 7 bases identical to TRBD1. There are 16 residues in the CDR3. Germline CDR1 reads LNHNV; CDR2 reads YYDKDF (reference sequence). Losses at the gene ends were 0 bases for V and 1 base for J; bases not matched to a gene: 5. Full variable domain (outside the CDR3, taken from reference TRBV15 and TRBJ1-1): DAMVIQNPRYQVTQFGKPVTLSCSQTLNHNVMYWYQQKSSQAPKLLFHYYDKDFNNEADTPDNFQSRRPNTSFCFLDIRSPGLGDTAMYLCATSRDNSGGNTEAFFGQGTRLTVV.